This T cell receptor beta chain is from a study of graft-versus-host responses after intestinal transplantation (dated by TCRdb to about 2021). Background on the whole study: Recipients received multivisceral, liver-intestinal, or isolated intestinal transplants. Alloreactive clones were identified by sequencing pre-transplant mixed lymphocyte reaction products and comparing them with unstimulated pre-transplant donor and recipient T cells. Samples from a few later patients were sequenced in-house on an Illumina MiSeq with MiXCR processing rather than by the commercial service. Every recipient was given anti-thymocyte globulin induction, then maintenance tacrolimus and steroids for about three years. Graft-versus-host and host-versus-graft alloreactive T cell clones were tracked in the graft, circulation and bone marrow after intestinal transplantation using bulk TCR-beta CDR3 sequencing. A peak of at least 4% donor T cells among recipient peripheral blood mononuclear cells was the definition used for donor T cell macrochimerism. A cohort of about two dozen intestinal transplant recipients, including one retransplant, was enrolled, and a few patients lacking pretransplant specimens were excluded.

This specimen's time point label, interpreted: cells obtained before transplantation from donor or recipient. CD3+CD4+ and CD3+CD8+ populations were FACS-sorted from unstimulated pre-transplant donor and recipient cells taken from spleen or lymph nodes. About this clone: Its antigen is currently not known. No clone much larger than this one lies a single base away; base qualities are absent.

The library was prepared using the immunoSEQ multiplex PCR assay. For most patients, genomic DNA was isolated using the Qiagen DNeasy Blood and Tissue Kit and was shipped frozen to Adaptive Biotechnologies for TCR sequencing. For most patients, high-throughput TCR-beta CDR3 sequencing of genomic DNA was performed by Adaptive Biotechnologies. The original pipeline was this. TCR sequencing data for approximately 19 patients were retrieved from Adaptive's ImmunoSEQ software; three other patients were processed with MiXCR and VDJtools. To correct CD4 versus CD8 sorting errors, any sequence found in both subsets at a frequency ratio below 5:1 was removed. CDR3 nucleotide sequences shared by donor and recipient were removed because the origin of these sequences could not be assigned. To be classed as alloreactive, a clone needed at least 2-fold expansion over unstimulated cells and a minimum CFSE-low frequency of 0.002% (template counts) or 0.001% (read counts). Clones were considered mappable if detected in sequenced pre-transplant spleen, lymph node, or MLR CFSE-low populations of the donor or recipient. Cumulative frequency of alloreactive clones was calculated as a percentage of all sequences weighted by copy number. TCRdb limited this immuneACCESS table to in-frame rearrangements with V and J called. A share of clones is missing; checked studies link under half to unresolved V genes, and the rest is unexplained. V, J and clone size are those of that table, while D and trimming were read from the DNA. This sample has more than 100,000 clones in its table, and 80% to 95% of those were observed once. The biggest ten clones account for 0.95% to 1.5% of the sample.

V is clipped by 2 bases and J by 1 base, and the sequence between their germline boundaries is 17 bases long. From a lookup of the germline V gene, CDR1 and CDR2 are MGHDK and SYGVNS. The CDR3 holds 17 amino acids from the cysteine to the phenylalanine. The only DNA kept is the CDR3, 51 bases in frame from the first base. What the authors observed across the whole study: Peak levels of circulating GvH clones were associated with declines in HvG clones early after transplant. GvH clones were detected in recipient bone marrow, and some of these GvH clones were observed earlier in ileal mucosa or blood, consistent with an intestinal mucosal origin. High GvH to HvG T cell clonal ratios were observed in the allografts of patients with donor T cell macrochimerism. Conclusions were limited by the relatively low number and heterogeneity of intestinal transplant patients.

The sequencing used unstimulated CD8+ T cells sorted from spleen or lymph node cells, collected before intestinal transplant. Here the chain combines TRBV25-1 and TRBJ1-1, with no confidently assigned D gene. This sequence was found in a human donor who received an intestinal transplant. In nucleotides, the sequence is TGTGCCAGCAGTGAAAGGCAGGAAAAGGGAAGGAACACTGAAGCTTTCTTT. Its protein product is CASSERQEKGRNTEAFF.